Following are 26 T cell receptor beta chains from one sample sequenced in a study of T-cell memory formation after mild COVID-19. TCRdb used MiXCR to reprocess the 5' RACE reads, holding one entry per CDR3 protein. The data show hundreds of thousands of distinct CDR3 sequences, 17% seen once. Sequencing was done on a sample of PBMCs or a T cell subset sorted from them (not recorded which). Every receptor here comes from an adult woman who had mild COVID-19 (a few samples of this study predate the infection). Cell type and time point are not known.

CDR3 residues: CASSQGNGFYEQYF. Here the CDR3 DNA reads TGTGCCAGCAGCCAAGGAAACGGGTTCTACGAGCAGTACTTC. The V gene is TRBV14, the J gene TRBJ2-7; no firm D call. CDR3 length: 14 residues. Germline lookup yields CDR1 SGHDN and CDR2 FVKESK. V shed 1 base and J shed 3 bases, with 10 bases lying between them. The variable domain in full, completed from reference TRBV14 and TRBJ2-7, reads EAGVTQFPSHSVIEKGQTVTLRCDPISGHDNLYWYRRVMGKEIKFLLHFVKESKQDESGMPNNRFLAERTGGTYSTLKVQPAELEDSGVYFCASSQGNGFYEQYFGPGTRLTVT.

The sample holds many counts of this clonotype. The rearrangement joins TRBV4-2 to TRBJ2-6; the match to TRBD2 covers 11 bases. The V and J ends lost 3 bases and 4 bases, in that order; junction bases with no gene match: 5. The CDR3 is made up of 17 amino acids. CDR1 and CDR2 from the germline V gene are LGHNA and YNFKEQ. The CDR3 region is CASSHLAGGSGANVLTF. The CDR3 bases are TGTGCCAGCAGCCACCTAGCGGGAGGATCCGGGGCCAACGTCCTGACTTTC.

This clonotype was seen a single time. V is TRBV12-3 or TRBV12-4 and J is TRBJ2-7, with D perhaps assigned TRBD1 or TRBD2 (6 bases each). Trimming took 0 bases from V and 5 from J, leaving 17 bases between them. CDR3 size: 16 residues. This CDR3 reads CASSLALQGRGNEQYF. CDR3 nucleotides: TGTGCCAGCAGTTTAGCGCTACAGGGACGGGGGAACGAGCAGTACTTC.

This chain uses TRBV4-3 with TRBJ2-4; 11 bases fit TRBD1. V shed 1 base and J 1 base; nucleotides not matched to a gene: 3. The CDR3 runs 17 residues. Germline V gene data show CDR1 as LGHNA and CDR2 as YSLEER. The CDR3 is CASSQVDRGRAKNIQYF. The CDR3 nucleotides read TGCGCCAGCAGCCAAGTGGACAGGGGGCGCGCCAAAAACATTCAGTACTTC.

The rearrangement uses TRBV6-6 and TRBJ2-2; the D gene is possibly TRBD1 (6 bases). Germline V gene lookup returns CDR1 MNHNY and CDR2 SVGAGI (reference sequence). This CDR3 comprises 13 residues. The V end lost 9 bases, the J end lost 3 bases, and 11 bases lay between the germline ends. The CDR3 region has the DNA TGTGCCAGTTATTACAGGGACACCGGGGAGCTGTTTTTT. Residues: CASYYRDTGELFF.

Only a few counts were recorded for this clonotype. V is TRBV29-1 and J is TRBJ1-1, with 9 positions matching TRBD1. The CDR3 is made up of 15 amino acids. V lost 6 bases, J lost 4 bases, and 12 bases stayed unmatched. The germline V gene encodes CDR1 SQVTM and CDR2 ANQGSEA. The CDR3: CSVTAGTGLSTEAFF. The DNA for the CDR3 is TGCAGCGTCACCGCCGGGACAGGGTTAAGCACTGAAGCTTTCTTT.

Regarding this clonotype: Sequence at one end of the junction differs from germline and may be a read error. The gene calls are TRBV7-9 and TRBJ2-5; 12 bases line up with TRBD2. This CDR3 region has 12 residues. The germline V gene has CDR1 SEHNR and CDR2 FQNEAQ (reference sequence). This chain's CDR3 is CSSGRAGETQYF. CDR3 in DNA: TGCTCTAGCGGGAGGGCTGGAGAGACCCAGTACTTC.

This clonotype was counted between two and nine times. The chain combines TRBV20-1 with TRBJ1-2; TRBD1 is a possible D gene (6 bases). Trimming stripped 2 bases from V and 1 base from J, with 11 bases between. There are 14 residues in the CDR3. Germline V gene data show CDR1 as DFQATT and CDR2 as SNEGSKA (reference sequence). The CDR3 sequence: CSARLGASNYGYTF. Here the CDR3 DNA reads TGCAGTGCTAGATTGGGGGCTAGTAACTATGGCTACACCTTC.

In its sample, this clonotype was seen a few times. The chain links TRBV7-3 to TRBJ2-1; D remains unclear. With 5 bases removed from V and 4 bases from J, the gap between germline ends came to 18 bases. Germline values: CDR1 SGHTA, CDR2 FQGTGA. The CDR3 loop spans 16 amino acids. Here the CDR3 DNA reads TGTGCCAGCAGCCAACAGATTGGTGCCAGTTACAATGAGCAGTTCTTC. It codes for CASSQQIGASYNEQFF.

This chain uses TRBV5-1 with TRBJ1-1; 7 nucleotides match TRBD1. The V gene's germline CDR1 is SGHRS and CDR2 YFSETQ. The V gene end was trimmed by 6 bases and the J gene end by 7 bases; junction bases not matched to a gene: 12. The CDR3 is made up of 14 amino acids. CDR3 nucleotide sequence: TGCGCCAGCAAGTTCAGGGGGTTGCAGTATGAAGCTTTCTTT. Its protein product is CASKFRGLQYEAFF. The full variable domain, completed using reference TRBV5-1 and TRBJ1-1, is KAGVTQTPRYLIKTRGQQVTLSCSPISGHRSVSWYQQTPGQGLQFLFEYFSETQRNKGNFPGRFSGRQFSNSRSEMNVSTLELGDSALYLCASKFRGLQYEAFFGQGTRLTVV.

This clonotype was observed a handful of times. The CDR3, as DNA: TGCAGTGCTAGGGGTGGGACCATGACTGAAGCTTTCTTT. This codes for CSARGGTMTEAFF. The V gene is TRBV20-1, the J gene TRBJ1-1; perhaps TRBD1 as D (5 bases). This CDR3 is built from 13 residues. Germline V gives CDR1 DFQATT, CDR2 SNEGSKA (reference sequence). Trimming pared 3 bases from V and 5 bases from J, leaving 13 bases between.

This chain connects TRBV12-3 or TRBV12-4 to TRBJ2-1; TRBD2 matches 7 bases. V was clipped by 5 bases and J by 5 bases; unmatched bases: 9. This CDR3 is 15 amino acids long. The CDR3 DNA follows: TGTGCCAGCAGTCTCGTCCGGGACTACAACAATGAGCAGTTCTTC. As protein: CASSLVRDYNNEQFF.

This clonotype was recorded at least ten times. The chain couples TRBV13 to TRBJ2-1; D is uncertain. Germline V lookup: CDR1 PRHDT, CDR2 FYEKMQ (reference sequence). CDR3 length: 11 amino acids. V shed 5 bases and J shed 5 bases, with 4 bases lying between them. The CDR3 region is CASSLHNEQFF. CDR3 in DNA: TGTGCCAGCAGCCTCCACAATGAGCAGTTCTTC.

This clonotype was detected only once. A much larger clone lies one base from this, so it may be a read error. The genes are TRBV5-1 and TRBJ1-2; TRBD1 agrees at 7 bases. The CDR3 covers 13 residues. Germline V CDR1 and CDR2: SGHRS, YFSETQ. The CDR3: CAISTGQVYGYTF. Written as DNA, the CDR3 is TGCGCCATCAGCACTGGACAGGTCTATGGCTACACCTTC.

This clonotype was counted only a few times. The V call is TRBV7-2, the J call TRBJ2-1; D gene unclear. Trimming stripped 2 bases from V and 4 bases from J, with 15 bases between. CDR3 size: 16 residues. Germline CDR1 reads SGHTA; CDR2 reads FQGNSA. This CDR3 is CASSLFLGSDYNEQFF. The CDR3 bases are TGTGCCAGCAGCTTATTCCTTGGCTCCGATTACAATGAGCAGTTCTTC.

V usage is TRBV6-5 and J usage is TRBJ2-7; perhaps D is TRBD1 or TRBD2 (5 bases each). Trimming cost V 8 bases and J 6 bases, with 20 bases left between them. The CDR3 extends over 14 amino acids. Germline lookup yields CDR1 MNHEY and CDR2 SVGAGI. CDR3 DNA sequence: TGTGCCAGCGCACGCTGGGACCAGGGTCGCGAGCAGTACTTC. This codes for CASARWDQGREQYF.

This clonotype occurred a few times. The chain links TRBV5-1 to TRBJ2-2, with no clear D. This CDR3 comprises 16 residues. Per germline, CDR1 SGHRS and CDR2 YFSETQ. The ends were cut back, 1 base at V and 1 base at J, with 11 bases in the middle. CDR3 DNA sequence: TGCGCCAGCAGCTTGCAACCTCTTGGGAACACCGGGGAGCTGTTTTTT. The encoded protein is CASSLQPLGNTGELFF.

This clonotype has more than one count but fewer than ten. This chain uses TRBV11-2 with TRBJ1-2, with 10 bases that match TRBD1. V was pared by 5 bases and J by 6 bases, with 6 bases of the junction left unmatched. The CDR3 covers 14 residues. Germline values: CDR1 SGHAT, CDR2 FQNNGV. CDR3 bases: TGTGCCAGCAGCCCAGACAGGGGGCTTGATGGCTACACCTTC. Its translation: CASSPDRGLDGYTF.

V and J are TRBV12-3 or TRBV12-4 and TRBJ2-5, with D uncertain. The CDR3 extends over 13 amino acids. The ends were cut back, 8 bases at V and 5 bases at J, with 15 bases in the middle. The CDR3: CASGSDFLETQYF. DNA for the CDR3: TGTGCCAGCGGTAGTGACTTCCTTGAGACCCAGTACTTC.

A few counts support this clonotype. The V and J genes are TRBV5-5 and TRBJ2-3; the D is unclear. Trimming removed 3 bases from V and 3 bases from J, with 11 bases in between. Germline V gene data show CDR1 as SGHKS and CDR2 as YYEKEE (reference sequence). The CDR3 runs to 14 residues. This chain's CDR3 is CASSSFMVTDTQYF. The DNA of the CDR3 is TGTGCCAGCAGCTCTTTTATGGTGACAGATACGCAGTATTTT.

The gene calls are TRBV6-5 and TRBJ1-1; maybe TRBD1 (6 bases). V was clipped by 6 bases and J by 7 bases, with 15 bases between them. The CDR3 consists of 13 residues. Germline CDR1 and CDR2: MNHEY and SVGAGI. The CDR3 loop is CASRFARGGEAFF. The CDR3 DNA sequence: TGTGCCAGCAGGTTTGCCAGGGGTGGTGAAGCTTTCTTT.

The chain uses TRBV10-3 and TRBJ2-7; 14 bases are shared with TRBD2. The germline CDR1 and CDR2 sequences are ENHRY and SYGVKD. The CDR3 loop spans 14 amino acids. Trimming at V came to 7 bases and at J to 5 bases, leaving 4 bases not matched to a gene. The CDR3 protein is CAITRLAGGHEQYF. CDR3 sequence (DNA): TGTGCCATCACAAGACTAGCGGGAGGGCACGAGCAGTACTTC.

The J gene is TRBJ2-7, the V gene TRBV9; D is possibly TRBD2 (6 bases). Germline V lookup: CDR1 SGDLS, CDR2 YYNGEE. The CDR3 length is 13 residues. The ends were cut back, 7 bases at V and 0 bases at J, with 11 bases in the middle. DNA for the CDR3: TGTGCCAGCGGCGGGGAGGCCTCCTACGAGCAGTACTTC. Residues: CASGGEASYEQYF.

The sample holds a few counts of this clonotype. The rearrangement links TRBV7-6 to TRBJ2-2; 7 bases align to TRBD2. Germline values: CDR1 SGHVS, CDR2 FNYEAQ. Trimming cost V 4 bases and J 3 bases; bases outside gene matches: 5. This CDR3 is 15 amino acids long. The CDR3 protein is CASSSEREYTGELFF. The CDR3 region has the DNA TGTGCCAGCAGCTCCGAGCGGGAATACACCGGGGAGCTGTTTTTT.

A few counts support this clonotype. J is TRBJ2-3 and V is TRBV4-1, with a possible D match to TRBD2 (5 bases). Germline V CDR1 and CDR2: MGHRA, YSYEKL. The CDR3 runs 14 residues. Trimming took 4 bases from V and 2 from J, leaving 10 bases between them. The CDR3 nucleotides read TGCGCCAGCAGCCGAGGGATGTACACAGATACGCAGTATTTT. It codes for CASSRGMYTDTQYF.

The chain employs TRBV29-1 and TRBJ2-3, with 8 positions matching TRBD2. Germline V gives CDR1 SQVTM, CDR2 ANQGSEA. The CDR3 is 14 residues long. With 6 bases clipped from V and 4 bases from J, the junction kept 9 bases outside the gene matches. The CDR3 coding sequence is TGCAGCGTGTTGACTAGCGCTCTCTCAGATACGCAGTATTTT. Its protein is CSVLTSALSDTQYF.